The 25 T cell receptor beta chains below were found in one sample sequenced in a study of cytomegalovirus exposure and HLA in healthy donors. The PCR made use of 60 Vbeta and 13 Jbeta primers. Profiled with immunoSEQ multiplex PCR; TCRdb holds only in-frame clones, not every one. This sample carries 150,000 or so clones, about four fifths of them seen once, and the ten largest clones take 2.8%. Sequencing was done on a sample of PBMCs. These receptors came from a man in his late teens or twenties in good health and CMV-seronegative.

This clone has a handful of counts. This rearrangement joins TRBV5-1 to TRBJ1-4; weak D call: TRBD1 (6 bases). Germline V lookup: CDR1 SGHRS, CDR2 YFSETQ. The V end was cut by 4 bases, the J end by 4 bases, with 14 bases between. This CDR3 spans 15 amino acids. DNA for the CDR3: TGCGCCAGCAGCCGCAGGGGCACTGGTAATGAAAAACTGTTTTTT. Amino acid sequence: CASSRRGTGNEKLFF.

This CDR3 reads CASSATSGSSYEQYF. In DNA, the CDR3 is TGTGCCAGCAGCGCCACTAGCGGAAGCTCCTACGAGCAGTACTTC. The chain joins TRBV2 to TRBJ2-7; the match to TRBD2 covers 8 bases. This CDR3 comprises 15 residues. Germline V gene data show CDR1 as SNHLY and CDR2 as FYNNEI. V dropped 6 bases and J dropped 0; count of bases not matched to a gene: 7.

This chain links TRBV19 with TRBJ1-4, with TRBD1 matching over 8 bases. After removal of 5 bases from V and 7 bases from J, the junction contained 9 bases not matched to a gene. Germline-derived CDR1 and CDR2 are LNHDA and SQIVND (reference sequence). This CDR3 has 15 amino acids. The CDR3 loop reads CASSPWGQDFEKLFF. Written as DNA, the CDR3 is TGTGCCAGTAGTCCGTGGGGACAGGACTTTGAAAAACTGTTTTTT. Full variable domain (outside the CDR3, taken from reference TRBV19 and TRBJ1-4): DGGITQSPKYLFRKEGQNVTLSCEQNLNHDAMYWYRQDPGQGLRLIYYSQIVNDFQKGDIAEGYSVSREKKESFPLTVTSAQKNPTAFYLCASSPWGQDFEKLFFGSGTQLSVL.

The J gene is TRBJ1-2, the V gene TRBV28; 7 positions agree with TRBD1. Germline loops: CDR1 MDHEN, CDR2 SYDVKM. This CDR3 has 14 amino acids. Trimming removed 6 bases from V and 3 bases from J; junction bases left unmatched: 7. In DNA form, the CDR3 reads TGTGCCAGCAGCCTAACAGGGGTAGACTATGGCTACACCTTC. Translating gives CASSLTGVDYGYTF.

The chain joins TRBV6-1 to TRBJ2-3, with 8 bases that match TRBD2. Germline CDR1 is MNHNS and CDR2 is SASEGT. The CDR3 loop spans 15 amino acids. Trimming removed 2 bases from V and 1 base from J; junction bases left unmatched: 2. CDR3 sequence (DNA): TGTGCCAGCAGTGAACGGCGGGGGGGCACAGATACGCAGTATTTT. Translating it yields CASSERRGGTDTQYF.

The gene calls are TRBV6-5 and TRBJ1-6; the match to TRBD1 covers 9 bases. Germline assignment: CDR1 MNHEY and CDR2 SVGAGI. The V segment lost 8 bases and the J segment 8 bases; nucleotides outside the gene matches: 4. This CDR3 has 13 residues. Written as DNA, the CDR3 is TGTGCCAGCGGAAGGGACAGGGATTCACCCCTCCACTTT. This sequence encodes CASGRDRDSPLHF.

V and J are TRBV2 and TRBJ1-4; D possibly corresponds to TRBD1 (6 bases). V gave up 6 bases and J gave up 10 bases, with 21 bases separating them. Germline loops: CDR1 SNHLY, CDR2 FYNNEI. The CDR3 length is 15 residues. This CDR3 is CASSAFQGRLAKLFF. CDR3 bases: TGTGCCAGCAGCGCGTTCCAGGGGCGCCTCGCAAAACTGTTTTTT.

The CDR3 sequence: CASSQEARGPGELFF. CDR3 DNA sequence: TGTGCCAGCAGCCAAGAAGCCAGGGGCCCCGGGGAGCTGTTTTTT. V gene TRBV14 combines with J gene TRBJ2-2, with D tentatively TRBD1 (6 bases). This CDR3 is 15 amino acids long. Germline assignment: CDR1 SGHDN and CDR2 FVKESK. The V and J ends lost 0 bases and 6 bases respectively, with 11 bases between them.

The sample holds a few counts of this clone. The rearrangement joins TRBV9 to TRBJ1-1, with D possibly TRBD1 on 6 matching bases. Trimming removed 3 bases from V and 0 bases from J, with 18 bases in between. Germline CDR1 SGDLS, CDR2 YYNGEE. The CDR3 contains 17 residues. The CDR3 coding sequence is TGTGCCAGCAGCGGCGAACGCGGGGGGCTAATGAACACTGAAGCTTTCTTT. This encodes CASSGERGGLMNTEAFF.

The chain employs TRBV19 and TRBJ2-3; D possibly corresponds to TRBD1 (8 bases). This CDR3 spans 13 amino acids. CDR1 and CDR2 from the germline V gene are LNHDA and SQIVND (reference sequence). Trimming left V 5 bases short and J 6 bases short, with 12 bases between. In DNA, the CDR3 is TGTGCCAGTAGTGACAGGGGAGGGGATACGCAGTATTTT. Encoded protein: CASSDRGGDTQYF.

In this sample, this clone turned up once. The chain recombines TRBV28 with TRBJ1-3; 8 nucleotides agree with TRBD1. This CDR3 is built from 16 residues. Trimming cost V 6 bases and J 4 bases; bases outside gene matches: 11. The germline gives CDR1 MDHEN, CDR2 SYDVKM. The CDR3 DNA reads TGTGCCAGCAGGTCGGGACAGGCGTTTCCGGGAAACACCATATATTTT. Amino acids: CASRSGQAFPGNTIYF. The complete variable domain, with remaining parts taken from reference TRBV28 and TRBJ1-3, reads DVKVTQSSRYLVKRTGEKVFLECVQDMDHENMFWYRQDPGLGLRLIYFSYDVKMKEKGDIPEGYSVSREKKERFSLILESASTNQTSMYLCASRSGQAFPGNTIYFGEGSWLTVV.

This chain connects TRBV5-1 to TRBJ1-2; 9 bases are a match to TRBD1. Trimming at V came to 4 bases and at J to 5 bases, leaving 9 bases not matched to a gene. This CDR3 contains 15 residues. Germline values: CDR1 SGHRS, CDR2 YFSETQ. Here the CDR3 reads CASSGTGTEGYGYTF. As DNA, the CDR3 is TGCGCCAGCAGCGGGACAGGGACGGAAGGGTATGGCTACACCTTC.

A note on this clone: At one end the junction does not follow the germline gene, possibly because of a read error. V is TRBV5-8 and J is TRBJ2-5; a possible D gene is TRBD2 (5 bases). The CDR3 is 16 amino acids. Germline values: CDR1 SGHTS, CDR2 YDEGEE. This CDR3 reads CASSSGVGVAREAQYF. The CDR3 bases are TGTGCCAGCAGCTCCGGGGTCGGAGTAGCGAGAGAGGCCCAGTACTTC.

This clone was seen more than once but under ten times. This chain links TRBV30 with TRBJ2-7; possible D gene TRBD1, 6 bases. V was pared by 0 bases and J by 2 bases, with 11 bases between. The CDR3 runs 14 residues. Germline CDR1 reads GTSNPN; CDR2 reads SVGIG (reference sequence). The CDR3: CAWSVTGQTYEQYF. Written as DNA, the CDR3 is TGTGCCTGGAGTGTTACAGGGCAAACCTACGAGCAGTACTTC.

This clone was recorded only once. The V call is TRBV4-2, the J call TRBJ2-2; no clear D gene. The germline V gene encodes CDR1 LGHNA and CDR2 YNFKEQ. The CDR3 totals 14 residues. Trimming stripped 8 bases from V and 2 bases from J, with 12 bases between. CDR3 DNA: TGTGCCAGCTCGGTAGACATCAACACCGGGGAGCTGTTTTTT. This sequence encodes CASSVDINTGELFF.

The J gene is TRBJ2-1, the V gene TRBV27, with TRBD2 as a possible D gene (5 bases). Looked up from germline, CDR1 is MNHEY and CDR2 is SMNVEV (reference sequence). V lost 3 bases and J lost 0, with 6 bases in between. This CDR3 comprises 14 residues. The CDR3 nucleotides read TGTGCCAGCAGTTTGGGAGTCTCCTACAATGAGCAGTTCTTC. This codes for CASSLGVSYNEQFF.

V and J are TRBV28 and TRBJ1-2; 7 bases match TRBD1. Germline V gene lookup returns CDR1 MDHEN and CDR2 SYDVKM. The CDR3 is 15 amino acids. After removal of 8 bases from V and 4 bases from J, the junction contained 13 bases not matched to a gene. The CDR3 DNA sequence: TGTGCCAGCGAATCTCCGGGACAGTTACTCTATGGCTACACCTTC. It codes for CASESPGQLLYGYTF.

V usage is TRBV29-1 and J usage is TRBJ1-1; no definite D call. This CDR3 has 12 amino acids. V was clipped by 3 bases and J by 3 bases, with 8 bases between them. Germline V gene sequence: CDR1 SQVTM, CDR2 ANQGSEA. The CDR3 bases are TGCAGCGTTGAGCGCGGGGACACTGAAGCTTTCTTT. Translation: CSVERGDTEAFF.

The CDR3 loop is CASSEANYGGLFF. CDR3 sequence (DNA): TGTGCCAGCAGTGAAGCCAATTATGGAGGGCTGTTTTTT. The genes are TRBV2 and TRBJ2-2, with D possibly matching TRBD2 (5 bases). This CDR3 contains 13 residues. Trimming took 0 bases from V and 13 from J, leaving 12 bases between them. The germline V gene encodes CDR1 SNHLY and CDR2 FYNNEI.

The chain recombines TRBV30 with TRBJ1-6; D is perhaps TRBD1 (6 bases). The CDR3 covers 15 residues. Trimming pared 7 bases from V and 7 bases from J, leaving 20 bases between. CDR1 and CDR2 from the germline V gene are GTSNPN and SVGIG (reference sequence). CDR3 bases: TGTGCCTATGTGGGGGGGGCCCCACCAAATTCACCCCTCCACTTT. Amino acids: CAYVGGAPPNSPLHF. Full variable domain (outside the CDR3, taken from reference TRBV30 and TRBJ1-6): SQTIHQWPATLVQPVGSPLSLECTVEGTSNPNLYWYRQAAGRGLQLLFYSVGIGQISSEVPQNLSASRPQDRQFILSSKKLLLSDSGFYLCAYVGGAPPNSPLHFGNGTRLTVT.

The chain recombines TRBV2 with TRBJ2-7, with D possibly being TRBD1 (6 bases). The CDR3 totals 16 residues. The V end lost 2 bases, the J end lost 2 bases, and 16 bases lay between the germline ends. The germline V gene has CDR1 SNHLY and CDR2 FYNNEI. The CDR3 DNA reads TGTGCCAGCAGTGAAATTGTCAGGGGCCTGACCTACGAGCAGTACTTC. Translation: CASSEIVRGLTYEQYF. Together with reference TRBV2 and TRBJ2-7, the CDR3 gives the full variable domain: EPEVTQTPSHQVTQMGQEVILRCVPISNHLYFYWYRQILGQKVEFLVSFYNNEISEKSEIFDDQFSVERPDGSNFTLKIRSTKLEDSAMYFCASSEIVRGLTYEQYFGPGTRLTVT.

The sample holds a few counts of this clone. CDR3 sequence reads: CSGTVQETQYF. CDR3 DNA sequence: TGCAGCGGGACAGTCCAAGAGACCCAGTACTTC. The J gene is TRBJ2-5, the V gene TRBV29-1; possible D gene TRBD1, 6 bases. Trimming cost V 7 bases and J 1 base, with 7 bases left between them. The CDR3 sequence is 11 residues long. CDR1 SQVTM and CDR2 ANQGSEA come from the germline V gene.

Remarks on this clone: This same CDR3 is encoded by further DNA sequences in the sample. The V call is TRBV2, the J call TRBJ1-1, with D maybe TRBD1 (5 bases). CDR1 and CDR2 from the germline V gene are SNHLY and FYNNEI. The CDR3 loop spans 13 amino acids. Trimming stripped 4 bases from V and 3 bases from J, with 9 bases between. DNA for the CDR3: TGTGCCAGCAGTGCAGGGCGAGACACTGAAGCTTTCTTT. It translates to CASSAGRDTEAFF. Complete variable domain (other parts from reference TRBV2 and TRBJ1-1): EPEVTQTPSHQVTQMGQEVILRCVPISNHLYFYWYRQILGQKVEFLVSFYNNEISEKSEIFDDQFSVERPDGSNFTLKIRSTKLEDSAMYFCASSAGRDTEAFFGQGTRLTVV.

The chain joins TRBV6-5 to TRBJ2-3, with TRBD2 as a possible D gene (6 bases). This CDR3 has 15 residues. CDR1 is MNHEY, CDR2 SVGAGI, per germline. The V end lost 9 bases, the J end lost 2 bases, and 18 bases lay between the germline ends. The CDR3 bases are TGTGCCAGTCAGGGACTTCCCACGAACACAGATACGCAGTATTTT. It codes for CASQGLPTNTDTQYF.

The chain's CDR3 is CASRHRGAPGNTIYF. CDR3 DNA: TGTGCCAGCAGGCACCGGGGGGCGCCTGGAAACACCATATATTTT. The V and J genes are TRBV7-9 and TRBJ1-3, with D perhaps TRBD1 (6 bases). The V gene's germline CDR1 is SEHNR and CDR2 FQNEAQ (reference sequence). The length of the CDR3 is 15 residues. Trimming took 6 bases from V and 2 from J, leaving 14 bases between them.